The 8 T cell receptor beta chains given below trace back to one sample, sequenced in a study of blood T cells in healthy people across ages. It was with a sample-barcoded 5' primer and a J-beta primer mix that a second PCR of roughly 7 to 12 cycles was run. TCRdb re-derived calls from the 5' RACE reads in MiXCR, one entry per CDR3 protein. The table has roughly 1.6 million distinct CDR3 sequences, roughly 30% seen once. Source material: blood. The receptors here all came from a woman aged 25 to 45 in good health.

V gene TRBV5-1 combines with J gene TRBJ2-1, with D possibly being TRBD1 or TRBD2 (6 bases each). CDR3 size: 17 residues. From germline, CDR1 is SGHRS and CDR2 YFSETQ. The V end lost 3 bases, the J end lost 3 bases, and 19 bases lay between the germline ends. The DNA of the CDR3 is TGCGCCAGCAGCTCCAGCGGAAGAGGGGGGTTCTACAATGAGCAGTTCTTC. Encoded protein: CASSSSGRGGFYNEQFF.

The chain employs TRBV7-9 and TRBJ2-5; 9 bases are shared with TRBD2. Germline-derived CDR1 and CDR2 are SEHNR and FQNEAQ (reference sequence). The CDR3 extends over 16 amino acids. J was trimmed by 11 bases and V by 2 bases; bases with no gene match: 15. The DNA for the CDR3 is TGTGCCAGCAGCTTACCGTCTAGCGGGGTCCTCGACGGGCAGTACTTC. This sequence encodes CASSLPSSGVLDGQYF.

This clonotype came up a few times. The J gene is TRBJ2-7, the V gene TRBV14, with 8 bases aligning to TRBD2. After removal of 4 bases from V and 4 bases from J, the junction contained 9 bases not matched to a gene. The CDR3 covers 15 residues. From germline, CDR1 is SGHDN and CDR2 FVKESK. CDR3 sequence (DNA): TGTGCCAGCAGCCCTGGAGGTAGCGGGATTTACGAGCAGTACTTC. Translated: CASSPGGSGIYEQYF.

The chain is built from TRBV24-1 and TRBJ2-1; the D gene is possibly TRBD1 (6 bases). Trimming took off 4 bases at V and 3 bases at J, with 15 bases between the two ends. Germline V lookup: CDR1 KGHDR, CDR2 SFDVKD. The CDR3 is 16 residues long. The chain's CDR3 is CATSDRRRDNYNEQFF. In DNA form, the CDR3 reads TGTGCCACCAGTGACCGACGAAGGGACAACTACAATGAGCAGTTCTTC.

This clonotype was seen more than once but under ten times. An end of the junction differs from the germline gene, which may be a read error. The J gene is TRBJ2-7, the V gene TRBV9; D perhaps matches TRBD1 (6 bases). This CDR3 has 15 residues. Germline assignment: CDR1 SGDLS and CDR2 YYNGEE. CDR3 nucleotides: TGTGCCAGCAGCGTAGCGATGGACAGTTCCTGCGAGCAGTACTTC. It specifies CASSVAMDSSCEQYF.

This clonotype was found a few times. The rearrangement joins TRBV4-1 to TRBJ2-1, with a tentative D call TRBD1 (6 bases). V lost 3 bases, J lost 5 bases, and 23 bases lay in between. The CDR3 loop spans 18 amino acids. Germline-derived CDR1 and CDR2 are MGHRA and YSYEKL. The chain's CDR3 is CASSQGMARGARDNEQFF. DNA for the CDR3: TGCGCCAGCAGCCAGGGTATGGCCAGGGGAGCAAGGGACAATGAGCAGTTCTTC.

The chain employs TRBV20-1 and TRBJ2-3; TRBD2 aligns across 9 bases. J gave up 7 bases and V 6 bases, and 14 bases lay outside the gene matches. CDR1 is DFQATT and CDR2 is SNEGSKA in the germline V gene (reference sequence). There are 15 residues in the CDR3. For the CDR3, the DNA is TGCAGTGCCCGACCGGCGGGCGGGGGGGCACATACGCAGTATTTT. Amino acids: CSARPAGGGAHTQYF.

V usage is TRBV6-1 and J usage is TRBJ2-5; 7 bases are shared with TRBD2. The germline V gene has CDR1 MNHNS and CDR2 SASEGT. V shed 7 bases, J shed 2 bases, and the junction held 10 bases outside the gene matches. CDR3 size: 15 residues. CDR3 nucleotide sequence: TGTGCCAGCAACCTCTCTGGACTAGGTCAAGAGACCCAGTACTTC. Its protein product is CASNLSGLGQETQYF.